Sequencing of this T cell receptor (beta chain) was carried out in a study of neurological immune-mediated disorders. Using its own MiXCR run on the 5' RACE reads, TCRdb lists one record per CDR3 protein. The table lists 45,000 to 65,000 distinct CDR3 sequences, about 4.2% of them singletons. Study results and caveats: A possible signature was seen in one related-CDR3 cluster, into which phylogenetic grouping placed the repertoires of 18 of 34 multiple sclerosis patients. Among expanded clones, no CDR3 amino acid sequences were shared across subjects, a pattern suggesting private repertoires in all groups.

This clonotype was counted at least ten times. Its antigen is as yet unknown. The sequence came from a man in his fifties or sixties with multiple sclerosis. Sequenced material: PBMCs.

CDR3 residues: CSAIGGIATHNEQFF. CDR3 nucleotide sequence: TGCAGTGCTATAGGGGGGATAGCGACTCACAATGAGCAGTTCTTC. The V call is TRBV20-1, the J call TRBJ2-1, with D possibly called TRBD1 or TRBD2 (6 bases each). This CDR3 has 15 amino acids. Trimming cost V 4 bases and J 5 bases, with 18 bases left between them. Germline values: CDR1 DFQATT, CDR2 SNEGSKA (reference sequence).